Below, 15 T cell receptor beta chains from the same sample are listed, as sequenced in a study of CD8 T cells in Susac syndrome. The RNA input was roughly 0.45 to 1 ug, and it was reverse transcribed with random hexamers. A single record per CDR3 protein comes from TCRdb applying MiXCR to the immunoSEQ multiplex PCR reads. Altogether roughly 80,000 distinct CDR3 sequences are present, 94% being singletons, with the ten largest covering 0.52%. Sequenced: CD8+ T cells from PBMCs. Receptors originate from a human donor with Susac syndrome.

The rearrangement uses TRBV7-8 and TRBJ1-5; D call uncertain. The CDR3 totals 14 residues. CDR1 SGHVS and CDR2 FQNEAQ come from the germline V gene. Trimming left V 3 bases short and J 5 bases short, with 11 bases between. The CDR3 DNA is TGTGCCAGCAGCTTGAAGGGTCAGGATCAGCCCCAGCATTTT. It encodes CASSLKGQDQPQHF.

V usage is TRBV6-5 and J usage is TRBJ2-1; no clear D gene. The V gene's germline CDR1 is MNHEY and CDR2 SVGAGI. This CDR3 spans 13 amino acids. Between the trimmed V and J ends, which lost 5 bases and 7 bases, there was a span of 12 bases. CDR3 DNA sequence: TGTGCCAGCAGTCTCTCTATTGGTAATGAGCAGTTCTTC. Translated: CASSLSIGNEQFF.

Here the CDR3 DNA reads TGCAGCGTTGTGGCCGACGGAAAGAGCTCCTACGAGCAGTACTTC. It yields the protein CSVVADGKSSYEQYF. The V call is TRBV29-1, the J call TRBJ2-7, with D unclear. Deletions cut 4 bases from V and 0 bases from J, with 16 bases between. CDR3 size: 15 residues. The V gene's germline CDR1 is SQVTM and CDR2 ANQGSEA.

This clonotype was detected only once. The rearrangement joins TRBV7-3 to TRBJ1-2; D is uncertain. The CDR3 has 15 amino acids. V shed 8 bases and J shed 2 bases, with 18 bases lying between them. CDR1 and CDR2 (germline): SGHTA, FQGTGA. CDR3 protein: CASGDSGGFNYGYTF. CDR3 nucleotide sequence: TGTGCCAGCGGAGACTCAGGCGGGTTCAACTATGGCTACACCTTC.

V gene TRBV7-6 combines with J gene TRBJ2-7; 7 bases map to TRBD1. CDR1 SGHVS and CDR2 FNYEAQ come from the germline V gene. This CDR3 is built from 14 residues. J gave up 0 bases and V 6 bases, and 5 bases lay outside the gene matches. The CDR3 DNA sequence: TGTGCCAGCAGACCCACAGGGGCCTCCTACGAGCAGTACTTC. Protein sequence: CASRPTGASYEQYF.

The rearrangement uses TRBV19 and TRBJ2-1; 9 bases are a match to TRBD1. The germline gives CDR1 LNHDA, CDR2 SQIVND (reference sequence). J lost 6 bases, V lost 7 bases, and 7 bases had no gene match. The CDR3 runs to 14 residues. The CDR3 nucleotides are TGTGCCAGTACCCACAGGGGGCCGGGCAATGAGCAGTTCTTC. Protein: CASTHRGPGNEQFF.

This clonotype was picked up a small number of times. The chain couples TRBV12-3 or TRBV12-4 to TRBJ2-1; TRBD2 agrees at 10 bases. The V gene end was trimmed by 4 bases and the J gene end by 2 bases; junction bases not matched to a gene: 2. This CDR3 spans 15 amino acids. This chain's CDR3 is CASSSSGGAYNEQFF. For the CDR3, the DNA is TGTGCCAGCAGTTCAAGCGGGGGGGCCTACAATGAGCAGTTCTTC.

The chain uses TRBV10-3 and TRBJ1-2, with a weak D call TRBD1 (6 bases). V was shortened by 11 bases and J by 6 bases, with 16 bases between the two germline ends. This CDR3 is 12 amino acids long. Per the germline V gene, CDR1 is ENHRY and CDR2 is SYGVKD. The CDR3 nucleotides read TGTGCCTTCGAGGGGGGGTCGAATGGCTACACCTTC. Its translation: CAFEGGSNGYTF.

The genes are TRBV30 and TRBJ2-3; TRBD1 or TRBD2 may be the D gene (6 bases each). The CDR3 totals 16 residues. Trimming shortened V by 0 bases and J by 3 bases, and 16 bases separated the two germline ends. CDR1 is GTSNPN, CDR2 SVGIG, per germline (reference sequence). CDR3: CAWSVGAGGGTDTQYF. CDR3 DNA: TGTGCCTGGAGTGTCGGTGCAGGAGGGGGGACAGATACGCAGTATTTT.

The chain links TRBV27 to TRBJ2-5; TRBD2 might be the D (6 bases). The CDR3 runs 18 residues. Trimming removed 2 bases from V and 5 bases from J, with 24 bases in between. The germline V gene encodes CDR1 MNHEY and CDR2 SMNVEV (reference sequence). The chain's CDR3 is CASSLNPSLAKNFETQYF. The CDR3 DNA sequence: TGTGCCAGCAGTTTAAACCCCTCACTAGCAAAGAATTTCGAGACCCAGTACTTC.

The gene calls are TRBV9 and TRBJ1-3; maybe TRBD1 (6 bases). Germline loops: CDR1 SGDLS, CDR2 YYNGEE. CDR3 size: 14 residues. V was pared by 3 bases and J by 2 bases, with 9 bases between. Here the CDR3 DNA reads TGTGCCAGCAGCGGGACAGATACTGGAAACACCATATATTTT. Translation: CASSGTDTGNTIYF. Full variable domain (rest looked up from reference TRBV9 and TRBJ1-3): DSGVTQTPKHLITATGQRVTLRCSPRSGDLSVYWYQQSLDQGLQFLIQYYNGEERAKGNILERFSAQQFPDLHSELNLSSLELGDSALYFCASSGTDTGNTIYFGEGSWLTVV.

This chain links TRBV27 with TRBJ1-6; D is undetermined. Germline lookup yields CDR1 MNHEY and CDR2 SMNVEV (reference sequence). The V end was cut by 6 bases, the J end by 10 bases, with 13 bases between. The CDR3 length is 13 residues. The CDR3 sequence: CASRTKGSSPLHF. The CDR3 DNA sequence: TGTGCCAGCAGGACTAAGGGCAGCTCACCCCTCCACTTT.

The CDR3: CASSEGAGVYNEQFF. In DNA, the CDR3 is TGTGCCAGCAGTGAAGGGGCGGGGGTCTACAATGAGCAGTTCTTC. The chain uses TRBV2 and TRBJ2-1; 7 bases line up with TRBD2. Trimming removed 1 base from V and 3 bases from J; junction bases left unmatched: 3. The CDR3 covers 15 residues. CDR1 and CDR2 from the germline V gene are SNHLY and FYNNEI.

The V and J genes are TRBV4-1 and TRBJ2-3, with TRBD2 identical over 9 bases. J gave up 6 bases and V 5 bases, and 6 bases lay outside the gene matches. The CDR3 totals 14 residues. The germline CDR1 and CDR2 sequences are MGHRA and YSYEKL. The CDR3 sequence is CASSGGLALDTQYF. The CDR3 nucleotides are TGCGCCAGCAGCGGGGGACTAGCTCTGGATACGCAGTATTTT.

The chain couples TRBV9 to TRBJ2-2; tentative D call: TRBD1 (5 bases). V was pared by 3 bases and J by 0 bases, with 18 bases between. Germline V CDR1 and CDR2: SGDLS, YYNGEE. The CDR3 runs 18 residues. The CDR3 nucleotides are TGTGCCAGCAGCGAGCCCCGGACATTTGATTCGAACACCGGGGAGCTGTTTTTT. It translates to CASSEPRTFDSNTGELFF.